The 13 T cell receptor beta chains reported below all come from one sample, sequenced in a study of blood T cells in healthy people across ages. Primers used in a second PCR of roughly 6 to 12 cycles were a sample-barcoded 5' primer and a J-beta primer mix. TCRdb used MiXCR to reprocess the 5' RACE reads, holding one entry per CDR3 protein. The repertoire holds 800,000 to 1,300,000 distinct CDR3 sequences, with under 30% as singletons. This sample also belongs to another study, concerning T cells of mothers and their children.

Sequencing was carried out using blood. Receptors were obtained from a girl aged 2-15 years in good health.

This clonotype was counted only a few times. The V and J genes are TRBV5-1 and TRBJ2-7; D is unresolved. Germline loops: CDR1 SGHRS, CDR2 YFSETQ. The CDR3 is 13 amino acids. V lost 0 bases, J lost 6 bases, and 10 bases lay in between. This CDR3 is CASSLGVASEQYF. For the CDR3, the DNA is TGCGCCAGCAGCTTGGGGGTGGCCTCCGAGCAGTACTTC.

V and J are TRBV28 and TRBJ2-2, with D possibly matching TRBD2 (6 bases). The CDR3 consists of 14 residues. Between the trimmed V and J ends, which lost 3 bases and 3 bases, there was a span of 8 bases. CDR1 and CDR2 from the germline V gene are MDHEN and SYDVKM. CDR3 sequence: CASSFKRDTGELFF. CDR3 in DNA: TGTGCCAGCAGTTTCAAGCGGGACACCGGGGAGCTGTTTTTT.

This clonotype has a handful of counts. A much larger clonotype is one base distant, so this may be a read error. This chain uses TRBV27 with TRBJ1-2; TRBD1 is a possible D gene (5 bases). The germline CDR1 and CDR2 sequences are MNHEY and SMNVEV (reference sequence). This CDR3 region has 15 residues. In DNA form, the CDR3 reads TGTGCCAGCAGTCTCGTGGCGGGGACGGGCTATGGCTGCACCTTC. Protein sequence: CASSLVAGTGYGCTF.

This clonotype has more than one count but fewer than ten. The rearrangement uses TRBV6-2 or TRBV6-3 and TRBJ1-1; TRBD1 might be the D (5 bases). Per germline, CDR1 MNHEY and CDR2 SVGEGT. The CDR3 has 14 amino acids. V lost 1 base, J lost 4 bases, and 10 bases lay in between. The CDR3 is CASSYWGIPTEAFF. The CDR3 bases are TGTGCCAGCAGTTACTGGGGGATTCCCACTGAAGCTTTCTTT.

The CDR3 DNA reads as TGTGCCAGCAGTTACTCCAACATGATGAGCTCCTATAATTCACCCCTCCACTTT. This sequence encodes CASSYSNMMSSYNSPLHF. The chain joins TRBV6-5 to TRBJ1-6; D is unresolved. CDR1 and CDR2 (germline): MNHEY, SVGAGI. V lost 0 bases, J lost 0 bases, and 12 bases lay in between. This CDR3 is 18 amino acids long.

This clonotype was recorded many times. V and J are TRBV3-1 and TRBJ2-7; no clear D. The CDR3 extends over 13 amino acids. From germline, CDR1 is LGHDT and CDR2 YNNKEL (reference sequence). Trimming stripped 0 bases from V and 7 bases from J, with 10 bases between. This chain's CDR3 is CASSQDLSTEQYF. In nucleotides, the CDR3 is TGTGCCAGCAGCCAAGATCTCTCCACGGAGCAGTACTTC.

V usage is TRBV7-9 and J usage is TRBJ1-3; D may be TRBD1 (6 bases). Germline assignment: CDR1 SEHNR and CDR2 FQNEAQ (reference sequence). This CDR3 has 14 amino acids. The V end lost 5 bases, the J end lost 4 bases, and 12 bases lay between the germline ends. Here the CDR3 DNA reads TGTGCCAGCAGCGAGACAGGCTCCGGAAACACCATATATTTT. Residues: CASSETGSGNTIYF.

This clonotype was detected a few times. The V gene is TRBV12-3 or TRBV12-4, the J gene TRBJ1-5; D is unresolved. The CDR3 spans 16 residues. V lost 6 bases, J lost 2 bases, and 17 bases lay in between. The CDR3 spells CASSPVGVSGNQPQHF. For the CDR3, the DNA is TGTGCCAGCAGCCCTGTTGGCGTCTCTGGCAATCAGCCCCAGCATTTT.

This clonotype was picked up a small number of times. This rearrangement joins TRBV5-1 to TRBJ1-2, with D possibly TRBD1 on 5 matching bases. V was trimmed by 4 bases and J by 2 bases, leaving 15 bases between them. The CDR3 is 15 residues long. Germline loops: CDR1 SGHRS, CDR2 YFSETQ. In DNA form, the CDR3 reads TGCGCCAGCAGCCTCCTAGGGGTCAACAACTATGGCTACACCTTC. Translation gives CASSLLGVNNYGYTF.

In nucleotides, the CDR3 is TGTGCCAGCGCCCTGGCAGGGGCCAACGTCCTGACTTTC. Translated: CASALAGANVLTF. The chain combines TRBV7-2 with TRBJ2-6; D call uncertain. The CDR3 length is 13 residues. The germline V and J ends were trimmed by 8 bases and 4 bases, with 9 bases remaining between them. In germline, CDR1 is SGHTA, CDR2 FQGNSA.

This clonotype was seen a few times. The rearrangement links TRBV20-1 to TRBJ2-1; 9 bases align to TRBD2. Trimming removed 6 bases from V and 4 bases from J; junction bases left unmatched: 4. Germline V gene sequence: CDR1 DFQATT, CDR2 SNEGSKA (reference sequence). The CDR3 is 13 amino acids. This CDR3 reads CSAGLANYNEQFF. CDR3 in DNA: TGCAGTGCAGGACTAGCGAATTACAATGAGCAGTTCTTC.

The chain carries TRBV5-1 and TRBJ2-7, with D maybe TRBD1 (6 bases). CDR3 size: 16 residues. V was trimmed by 1 base and J by 2 bases, leaving 16 bases between them. Germline loops: CDR1 SGHRS, CDR2 YFSETQ. The CDR3 protein is CASSLQSGTKTYEQYF. The DNA for the CDR3 is TGCGCCAGCAGCTTGCAGTCCGGGACAAAAACCTACGAGCAGTACTTC.

The chain uses TRBV11-2 and TRBJ1-1; D not certain. From germline, CDR1 is SGHAT and CDR2 FQNNGV. V gave up 7 bases and J gave up 6 bases, with 12 bases separating them. This CDR3 spans 12 amino acids. For the CDR3, the DNA is TGTGCCAGCAACCATGGGTTCTCTGAAGCTTTCTTT. Translated: CASNHGFSEAFF.